This TCR beta chain was sequenced in a study of technical replicates of blood from a few donors. The CDR3 covers 15 residues. Trimming cost V 1 base and J 6 bases; bases outside gene matches: 6. CDR1 is SGHVS and CDR2 is FQNEAQ in the germline V gene. TCRdb keeps only in-frame clones here, not all; method: immunoSEQ multiplex PCR. Of tens of thousands of clones listed, 96% are singletons. The count of this clone is one. Sequenced sample: T cells isolated from PBMCs. The chain couples TRBV7-8 to TRBJ2-3; 8 nucleotides align to TRBD1. The clonotype was recovered from a human donor in good health. The CDR3 DNA sequence: TGTGCCAGCAGCTTAGGGACAGGGTTCACGGATACGCAGTATTTT. Translated, it gives CASSLGTGFTDTQYF.